The 7 T cell receptor beta chains below come from one sample, sequenced in a study of monozygotic twins with inflammatory bowel disease (dated by TCRdb to about 2019). Libraries were built with 5' RACE. Sequencing relied on an Illumina HiSeq 2500. TCRdb reanalyzed the reads, keeping one entry per CDR3 protein sequence and omitting DNA. The sample's own table lists just over 300,000 distinct CDR3 sequences. The ten most abundant clones make up 5.6% of the sample. The specimen sequenced was blood. The source is a human donor with ulcerative colitis or Crohn's disease, or a healthy co-twin of an affected twin (not recorded which).

This sequence joins TRBV3-1 and TRBJ2-1. The germline V gene has CDR1 LGHDT and CDR2 YNNKEL (reference sequence). The length of the CDR3 is 11 residues. This chain's CDR3 is CASSQELAQFF.

This chain links TRBV4-3 with TRBJ2-3; checking the TCRdb D call of TRBD2 is not possible without DNA. This CDR3 comprises 16 residues. Germline V gene sequence: CDR1 LGHNA, CDR2 YSLEER. The CDR3 sequence is CASSQKTSGKADTQYF.

This chain links TRBV20-1 with TRBJ2-2; the TRBD1 assignment by TCRdb is unverifiable without DNA. CDR1 DFQATT and CDR2 SNEGSKA come from the germline V gene (reference sequence). This CDR3 contains 17 residues. CDR3 amino acids: CSARAVPGQGPTGELFF.

V usage is TRBV4-2 and J usage is TRBJ2-5; checking the TCRdb D call of TRBD1 is not possible without DNA. Germline CDR1 and CDR2: LGHNA and YNFKEQ. This CDR3 has 15 residues. CDR3 region: CASSQGTRQSAAQYF.

This rearrangement joins TRBV7-6 to TRBJ1-1; as DNA is missing, the TRBD1 call by TCRdb cannot be tested. Germline V lookup: CDR1 SGHVS, CDR2 FNYEAQ. This CDR3 spans 14 amino acids. CDR3: CASSQFVRATEAFF.

The gene calls are TRBV6-1 and TRBJ2-4. Germline CDR1 and CDR2: MNHNS and SASEGT. The CDR3 spans 15 residues. The CDR3 spells CASSVLSGSQNIQYF.

The CDR3 loop is CSARQAGQQNSPLHF. This chain connects TRBV20-1 to TRBJ1-6; the D call of TRBD1 rests on TCRdb alone, since no DNA is present to check it. Germline lookup yields CDR1 DFQATT and CDR2 SNEGSKA (reference sequence). The CDR3 spans 15 residues.